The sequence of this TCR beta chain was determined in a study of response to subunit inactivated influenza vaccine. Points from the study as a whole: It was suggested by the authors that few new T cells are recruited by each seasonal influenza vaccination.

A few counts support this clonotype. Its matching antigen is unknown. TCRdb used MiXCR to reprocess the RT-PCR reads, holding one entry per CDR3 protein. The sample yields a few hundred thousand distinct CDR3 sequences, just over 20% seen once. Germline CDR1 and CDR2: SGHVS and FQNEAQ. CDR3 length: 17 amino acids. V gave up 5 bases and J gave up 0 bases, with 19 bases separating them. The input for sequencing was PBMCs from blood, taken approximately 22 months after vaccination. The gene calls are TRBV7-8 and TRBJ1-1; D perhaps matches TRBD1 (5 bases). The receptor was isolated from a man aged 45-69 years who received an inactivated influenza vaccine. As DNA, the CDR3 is TGTGCCAGCAGCCTAGGGTGGGGCAGAAGAGTGAACACTGAAGCTTTCTTT. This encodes CASSLGWGRRVNTEAFF. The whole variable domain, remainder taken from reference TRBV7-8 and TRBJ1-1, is GAGVSQSPRYKVAKRGQDVALRCDPISGHVSLFWYQQALGQGPEFLTYFQNEAQLDKSGLPSDRFFAERPEGSVSTLKIQRTQQEDSAVYLCASSLGWGRRVNTEAFFGQGTRLTVV.